The 18 T cell receptor beta chains listed next were all sequenced from one sample in a study of technical replicates of blood from a few donors. Method: immunoSEQ multiplex PCR; TCRdb's copy keeps in-frame clones and lacks some. The sample holds more than 90,000 clones, 90% to 97% seen once. Specimen: T cells isolated from PBMCs. These receptors all stem from a human donor in good health.

This clone showed up just once. The V gene is TRBV4-1, the J gene TRBJ1-5; D remains unclear. Trimming removed 2 bases at V and 7 bases at J, with 6 bases between. CDR1 is MGHRA, CDR2 YSYEKL, per germline. The CDR3 spans 12 residues. The CDR3 spells CASSQLGQPQHF. Here the CDR3 DNA reads TGCGCCAGCAGCCAACTGGGCCAGCCCCAGCATTTT.

The chain uses TRBV6-5 and TRBJ1-5; the D gene is possibly TRBD1 (6 bases). CDR3 size: 14 residues. V lost 4 bases and J 5 bases, leaving 12 bases between the germline ends. Germline CDR1 reads MNHEY; CDR2 reads SVGAGI. CDR3 in DNA: TGTGCCAGCAGTTCAGAGGGGGTGTATCAGCCCCAGCATTTT. Its protein product is CASSSEGVYQPQHF.

The chain carries TRBV6-5 and TRBJ1-5, with a possible D match to TRBD1 (5 bases). Deletions cut 2 bases from V and 4 bases from J, with 12 bases between. CDR1 is MNHEY, CDR2 SVGAGI, per germline. This CDR3 spans 15 amino acids. CDR3 protein: CASSYARDSNQPQHF. The CDR3 coding sequence is TGTGCCAGCAGTTACGCCCGGGACTCGAATCAGCCCCAGCATTTT.

The chain links TRBV28 to TRBJ2-1; no firm D call. CDR3 size: 16 residues. Trimming removed 7 bases from V and 6 bases from J, with 22 bases in between. Germline V gene lookup returns CDR1 MDHEN and CDR2 SYDVKM. DNA of the CDR3: TGTGCCAGCATTTCGACTCAAGATCCGCTCCCCAATGAGCAGTTCTTC. Translated: CASISTQDPLPNEQFF. Looking up the rest from reference TRBV28 and TRBJ2-1 gives the full variable domain: DVKVTQSSRYLVKRTGEKVFLECVQDMDHENMFWYRQDPGLGLRLIYFSYDVKMKEKGDIPEGYSVSREKKERFSLILESASTNQTSMYLCASISTQDPLPNEQFFGPGTRLTVL.

The rearrangement uses TRBV14 and TRBJ1-6; 10 nucleotides match TRBD1. J lost 3 bases, V lost 0 bases, and 5 bases had no gene match. Germline V gives CDR1 SGHDN, CDR2 FVKESK. The CDR3 has 18 amino acids. This CDR3 reads CASSQDARTGGYNSPLHF. The DNA of the CDR3 is TGTGCCAGCAGCCAAGATGCCCGGACAGGGGGCTATAATTCACCCCTCCACTTT.

This chain links TRBV28 with TRBJ2-3; D is undetermined. V lost 7 bases and J lost 0, with 14 bases in between. Germline V lookup: CDR1 MDHEN, CDR2 SYDVKM. This CDR3 spans 15 amino acids. Written as DNA, the CDR3 is TGTGCCAGCACCAACCATAGCCCCAGCACAGATACGCAGTATTTT. Encoded protein: CASTNHSPSTDTQYF.

The chain has TRBV27 and TRBJ1-5; D is perhaps TRBD1 (5 bases). This CDR3 spans 19 amino acids. V lost 1 base and J 3 bases, leaving 22 bases between the germline ends. The germline V gene has CDR1 MNHEY and CDR2 SMNVEV (reference sequence). CDR3 protein: CASSLFGFRSNRHNQPQHF. CDR3 in DNA: TGTGCCAGCAGTTTATTCGGTTTCCGGAGTAACAGGCACAATCAGCCCCAGCATTTT.

The chain joins TRBV29-1 to TRBJ2-7, with 7 positions matching TRBD2. The germline gives CDR1 SQVTM, CDR2 ANQGSEA. The CDR3 spans 13 residues. V was clipped by 5 bases and J by 0 bases; unmatched bases: 4. The CDR3 DNA reads TGCAGCGTTAATCAGCGGGGCTCCTACGAGCAGTACTTC. Translating it yields CSVNQRGSYEQYF.

V and J are TRBV5-4 and TRBJ1-2, with D hard to call. There are 14 residues in the CDR3. CDR1 and CDR2 from the germline V gene are SGHNT and YYREEE (reference sequence). The V end was cut by 1 base, the J end by 2 bases, with 9 bases between. CDR3 protein: CASSLSALNYGYTF. The CDR3 coding sequence is TGTGCCAGCAGCTTGTCTGCTCTAAACTATGGCTACACCTTC. Looking up the rest from reference TRBV5-4 and TRBJ1-2 gives the full variable domain: ETGVTQSPTHLIKTRGQQVTLRCSSQSGHNTVSWYQQALGQGPQFIFQYYREEENGRGNFPPRFSGLQFPNYSSELNVNALELDDSALYLCASSLSALNYGYTFGSGTRLTVV.

The chain has TRBV5-4 and TRBJ1-3, with TRBD1 matching 7 bases. The V gene's germline CDR1 is SGHNT and CDR2 YYREEE (reference sequence). The CDR3 is 14 residues long. Trimming removed 3 bases from V and 3 bases from J; junction bases left unmatched: 3. The chain's CDR3 is CASSSRDSGNTIYF. The CDR3 bases are TGTGCCAGCAGCTCTCGGGACAGTGGAAACACCATATATTTT.

Written as DNA, the CDR3 is TGTGCCAGCAGTTACTCGCCTAGTGGCGAGCAGTACTTC. Amino acid sequence: CASSYSPSGEQYF. The V gene is TRBV6-6, the J gene TRBJ2-7; no clear D gene. The V end lost 0 bases, the J end lost 6 bases, and 9 bases lay between the germline ends. In germline, CDR1 is MNHNY, CDR2 SVGAGI (reference sequence). The CDR3 sequence is 13 residues long.

The chain is built from TRBV10-3 and TRBJ2-7, with 8 bases matching TRBD2. This CDR3 region has 15 residues. Germline V gives CDR1 ENHRY, CDR2 SYGVKD. V was clipped by 5 bases and J by 6 bases; unmatched bases: 12. The DNA of the CDR3 is TGTGCCATCAGTTCACCGGGACTAGTCTCGGTCGAGCAGTACTTC. This codes for CAISSPGLVSVEQYF.

The V call is TRBV6-1, the J call TRBJ2-7; 7 positions agree with TRBD2. Trimming at V came to 7 bases and at J to 0 bases, leaving 3 bases not matched to a gene. The CDR3 is 13 residues long. Per germline, CDR1 MNHNS and CDR2 SASEGT. CDR3 region: CASTLAVSYEQYF. The CDR3 DNA follows: TGTGCCAGCACTCTAGCGGTCTCCTACGAGCAGTACTTC.

V is TRBV19 and J is TRBJ1-2; 8 bases are shared with TRBD1. The CDR3 sequence is 14 residues long. In germline, CDR1 is LNHDA, CDR2 SQIVND (reference sequence). The V gene end was trimmed by 1 base and the J gene end by 2 bases; junction bases not matched to a gene: 0. CDR3 bases: TGTGCCAGTAGTATAGGGACAGGGAACTATGGCTACACCTTC. Encoded protein: CASSIGTGNYGYTF.

This chain uses TRBV5-8 with TRBJ1-3; D is unresolved. CDR1 SGHTS and CDR2 YDEGEE come from the germline V gene. The V end lost 4 bases, the J end lost 0 bases, and 11 bases lay between the germline ends. The CDR3 covers 15 residues. CDR3 sequence reads: CASSPTRDSGNTIYF. The CDR3 DNA is TGTGCCAGCAGCCCGACACGCGACTCTGGAAACACCATATATTTT.

The rearrangement uses TRBV4-2 and TRBJ1-5; possibly TRBD1 for D (5 bases). Trimming took 8 bases from V and 1 from J, leaving 12 bases between them. The CDR3 is 14 residues long. Germline values: CDR1 LGHNA, CDR2 YNFKEQ. CDR3 DNA: TGTGCCAGCGGTACGGGGGTAAGCAATCAGCCCCAGCATTTT. Protein sequence: CASGTGVSNQPQHF.

This chain joins TRBV9 and TRBJ2-2, with 9 bases fitting TRBD1. In germline, CDR1 is SGDLS, CDR2 YYNGEE. The CDR3 contains 16 residues. V shed 4 bases and J 5 bases; nucleotides not matched to a gene: 9. CDR3 DNA: TGTGCCAGCAGCATGCACCGGGACAGGGATACCGGGGAGCTGTTTTTT. This codes for CASSMHRDRDTGELFF.

The chain combines TRBV7-2 with TRBJ2-7, with 10 bases fitting TRBD2. CDR3 size: 14 residues. V trimming: 4 bases; J trimming: 6 bases; junction bases outside the gene matches: 6. In germline, CDR1 is SGHTA, CDR2 FQGNSA. The CDR3 here is CASSSLAGIREQYF. In nucleotides, the CDR3 is TGTGCCAGCAGCTCACTAGCGGGAATTCGCGAGCAGTACTTC.